The source of this TCR beta chain is a study of OX40 agonist ivuxolimab in advanced cancers. Study results and limitations: With doses of 0.1 to 3.0 mg/kg, CD4+ and CD8+ blood T cells had undergone clonal expansion by week 6. Near-lowest levels of clonal expansion characterized partial responders at 0.1-3.0 mg/kg.

Method: immunoSEQ multiplex PCR; TCRdb's copy keeps in-frame clones and lacks some. The top ten hold more than 1% of the sample, which has tens of thousands of clones, approximately 84% seen once. Of note for this clone: Antigen specificity is unknown.

The material sequenced was CD4+ or CD8+ T cells sorted from blood, taken in a trial of the OX40 agonist ivuxolimab. The clonotype comes from an adult with an advanced solid tumor such as melanoma, head and neck, liver or kidney cancer.

CDR3 DNA sequence: TGTGCCAGCAGCCCCCGGACAGGGGAAGGCGAGCAGTACTTC. Its translation: CASSPRTGEGEQYF. The chain employs TRBV11-3 and TRBJ2-7, with TRBD1 matching over 9 bases. V gave up 5 bases and J gave up 6 bases; unmatched junction bases: 8. Germline V CDR1 and CDR2: SGHNT, YENEEA. CDR3 length equals 14 residues.